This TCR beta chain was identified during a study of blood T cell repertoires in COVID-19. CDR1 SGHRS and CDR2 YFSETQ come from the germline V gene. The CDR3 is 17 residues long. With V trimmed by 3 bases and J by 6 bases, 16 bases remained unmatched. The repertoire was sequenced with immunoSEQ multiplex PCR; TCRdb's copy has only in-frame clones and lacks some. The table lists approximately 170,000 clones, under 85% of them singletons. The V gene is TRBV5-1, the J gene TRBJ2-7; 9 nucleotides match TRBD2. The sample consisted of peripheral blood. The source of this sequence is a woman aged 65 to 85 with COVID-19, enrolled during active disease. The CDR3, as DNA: TGCGCCAGCAGCTCGAAGGGCGGGAGGGGAGGCGGCGCCGAGCAGTACTTC. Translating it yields CASSSKGGRGGGAEQYF.